The 28 T cell receptor beta chains presented below share a single source sample, sequenced in a study of control samples from healthy donors and cancer patients. The repertoire was sequenced with immunoSEQ multiplex PCR; TCRdb's copy has only in-frame clones and lacks some. The sample consists of some 58,000 clones, around 87% of them appearing once. Sequencing used PBMCs. The receptors stem from a woman aged 60-75 years with lung cancer.

The V call is TRBV28, the J call TRBJ1-1, with a tentative D call TRBD1 (6 bases). Deletions cut 5 bases from V and 4 bases from J, with 17 bases between. From germline, CDR1 is MDHEN and CDR2 SYDVKM. The CDR3 totals 15 residues. The CDR3 region is CASSPSQQGRTEAFF. As DNA, the CDR3 is TGTGCCAGCAGTCCGTCCCAACAGGGACGCACTGAAGCTTTCTTT.

The chain links TRBV3-1 (or the pseudogene TRBV3-2) to TRBJ1-2; 7 bases are a match to TRBD1. This CDR3 has 14 residues. V lost 3 bases and J lost 6; bases outside the gene matches: 7. The germline CDR1 and CDR2 sequences are LGHDT and YNNKEL (reference sequence). The DNA for the CDR3 is TGTGCCAGCAGCCAGCAACAGGGGTGGAATGGCTACACCTTC. This encodes CASSQQQGWNGYTF.

About this clone itself: Relative to the germline gene, one junction end is altered; a read error may explain this. The chain combines TRBV15 with TRBJ1-2, with 8 bases aligning to TRBD1. This CDR3 has 12 amino acids. The germline V gene has CDR1 LNHNV and CDR2 YYDKDF (reference sequence). The CDR3 region has the DNA TGTGCCACCAGCAGAGCCGACAGGGGAGTCCTCTTC. This sequence encodes CATSRADRGVLF. Full variable domain (remainder filled in from reference TRBV15 and TRBJ1-2): DAMVIQNPRYQVTQFGKPVTLSCSQTLNHNVMYWYQQKSSQAPKLLFHYYDKDFNNEADTPDNFQSRRPNTSFCFLDIRSPGLGDTAMYLCATSRADRGVLFGSGTRLTVV.

The rearrangement uses TRBV5-5 and TRBJ2-2; a possible D gene is TRBD1 (6 bases). Trimming removed 0 bases at V and 2 bases at J, with 11 bases between. Germline values: CDR1 SGHKS, CDR2 YYEKEE (reference sequence). The CDR3 has 16 amino acids. The CDR3 DNA reads as TGTGCCAGCAGCTTGGGAGGGGGATTAAACACCGGGGAGCTGTTTTTT. This codes for CASSLGGGLNTGELFF. Looking up the rest from reference TRBV5-5 and TRBJ2-2 gives the full variable domain: DAGVTQSPTHLIKTRGQQVTLRCSPISGHKSVSWYQQVLGQGPQFIFQYYEKEERGRGNFPDRFSARQFPNYSSELNVNALLLGDSALYLCASSLGGGLNTGELFFGEGSRLTVL.

This chain uses TRBV5-1 with TRBJ2-2; no clear D. Germline V gives CDR1 SGHRS, CDR2 YFSETQ. Trimming removed 4 bases from V and 0 bases from J, with 10 bases in between. The CDR3 has 15 residues. The CDR3 DNA follows: TGCGCCAGCAGCCGCCTCCCCCCGAACACCGGGGAGCTGTTTTTT. This sequence encodes CASSRLPPNTGELFF.

The count of this clone is one. V usage is TRBV11-1 and J usage is TRBJ1-3; D is unresolved. V was pared by 2 bases and J by 0 bases, with 8 bases between. Germline V gene lookup returns CDR1 SGHAT and CDR2 FQDESV (reference sequence). CDR3 length: 15 residues. CDR3 amino acids: CASSLTGSSGNTIYF. CDR3 nucleotides: TGTGCCAGCAGCTTAACGGGGAGCTCTGGAAACACCATATATTTT.

The chain carries TRBV10-2 and TRBJ1-1; no reliable D call. Deletions cut 2 bases from V and 11 bases from J, with 12 bases between. The CDR3 totals 12 residues. CDR1 WSHSY and CDR2 SAAADI come from the germline V gene. CDR3 sequence (DNA): TGCGCCAGCAGTGAGGGCCCTCAGTTGGCTTTCTTT. Protein: CASSEGPQLAFF.

The chain couples TRBV18 to TRBJ1-3; TRBD1 matches at 7 bases. Germline lookup yields CDR1 KGHSH and CDR2 LQKENI. The CDR3 runs 15 residues. V shed 3 bases, J shed 2 bases, and the junction held 4 bases outside the gene matches. CDR3 in DNA: TGTGCCAGCTCACCCCTTGACAGGGCTGGAAACACCATATATTTT. This encodes CASSPLDRAGNTIYF.

The J gene is TRBJ1-3, the V gene TRBV5-6; TRBD1 aligns across 7 bases. Losses at the gene ends were 2 bases for V and 4 bases for J; bases not matched to a gene: 6. Germline values: CDR1 SGHDT, CDR2 YYEEEE. This CDR3 has 15 residues. The CDR3 reads CASSLNPTGGNTIYF. CDR3 bases: TGTGCCAGCAGCTTAAACCCGACAGGGGGAAACACCATATATTTT.

J is TRBJ2-5 and V is TRBV5-1; 9 bases agree with TRBD1. Germline loops: CDR1 SGHRS, CDR2 YFSETQ. The V gene end was trimmed by 5 bases and the J gene end by 1 base; junction bases not matched to a gene: 6. This CDR3 is built from 15 residues. In nucleotides, the CDR3 is TGCGCCAGCAGACCCGGGACAGGGTCCCAAGAGACCCAGTACTTC. This codes for CASRPGTGSQETQYF.

V and J are TRBV13 and TRBJ2-7; D call uncertain. This CDR3 has 14 residues. Trimming shortened V by 6 bases and J by 6 bases, and 18 bases separated the two germline ends. The germline V gene encodes CDR1 PRHDT and CDR2 FYEKMQ (reference sequence). This CDR3 is CASSWRLPTCEQYF. CDR3 DNA sequence: TGTGCCAGCAGTTGGAGACTCCCAACCTGCGAGCAGTACTTC.

The genes are TRBV30 and TRBJ2-2, with 11 bases lining up with TRBD2. The germline gives CDR1 GTSNPN, CDR2 SVGIG (reference sequence). The CDR3 runs to 16 residues. Trimming took 0 bases from V and 4 from J; bases not matched to a gene: 4. CDR3 protein: CAWSVSGTSGTGELFF. Written as DNA, the CDR3 is TGTGCCTGGAGTGTTTCCGGGACTAGCGGCACCGGGGAGCTGTTTTTT. The variable domain in full, with the rest retrieved from reference TRBV30 and TRBJ2-2, is SQTIHQWPATLVQPVGSPLSLECTVEGTSNPNLYWYRQAAGRGLQLLFYSVGIGQISSEVPQNLSASRPQDRQFILSSKKLLLSDSGFYLCAWSVSGTSGTGELFFGEGSRLTVL.

This clone was counted a few times. The chain links TRBV3-1 (or the pseudogene TRBV3-2) to TRBJ2-5, with D possibly TRBD2 on 6 matching bases. The CDR3 length is 13 residues. Trimming cost V 4 bases and J 5 bases, with 11 bases left between them. Germline-derived CDR1 and CDR2 are LGHDT and YNNKEL (reference sequence). This CDR3 is CASSPTGRETQYF. As DNA, the CDR3 is TGTGCCAGCAGCCCGACGGGGAGGGAGACCCAGTACTTC.

The chain recombines TRBV3-1 (or the pseudogene TRBV3-2) with TRBJ1-5; 7 bases are shared with TRBD1. CDR3 size: 15 residues. From germline, CDR1 is LGHDT and CDR2 YNNKEL (reference sequence). V lost 2 bases, J lost 4 bases, and 5 bases stayed unmatched. CDR3 sequence reads: CASSQRPTGNQPQHF. Written as DNA, the CDR3 is TGTGCCAGCAGCCAAAGGCCGACAGGGAATCAGCCCCAGCATTTT.

V usage is TRBV14 and J usage is TRBJ1-6, with unresolved D. The CDR3 is 15 residues long. Germline-derived CDR1 and CDR2 are SGHDN and FVKESK. The V gene lost 0 bases and the J gene lost 7 bases, with 10 bases spanning the gap. CDR3 in DNA: TGTGCCAGCAGCCAAGATGGAGGGTCCAATTCACCCCTCCACTTT. The encoded protein is CASSQDGGSNSPLHF.

CDR3 sequence: CASSVSGTNTGELFF. The CDR3 coding sequence is TGTGCCAGCAGCGTCTCCGGGACAAACACCGGGGAGCTGTTTTTT. The chain employs TRBV11-3 and TRBJ2-2, with a tentative D call TRBD1 (6 bases). Looked up from germline, CDR1 is SGHNT and CDR2 is YENEEA. The CDR3 loop spans 15 amino acids. Trimming took off 5 bases at V and 2 bases at J, with 12 bases between the two ends.

This chain joins TRBV2 and TRBJ1-5, with D tentatively TRBD1 (6 bases). Deletions cut 2 bases from V and 4 bases from J, with 12 bases between. Germline V gives CDR1 SNHLY, CDR2 FYNNEI. The CDR3 is 15 amino acids. The CDR3 DNA reads TGTGCCAGCAGTGAAAATGGGGGCGGGAATCAGCCCCAGCATTTT. Protein sequence: CASSENGGGNQPQHF.

This chain links TRBV29-1 with TRBJ1-4, with D possibly being TRBD1 (5 bases). This CDR3 spans 13 amino acids. Trimming removed 5 bases from V and 8 bases from J, with 15 bases in between. CDR1 and CDR2 from the germline V gene are SQVTM and ANQGSEA. The CDR3 region has the DNA TGCAGCGTTAGTGACCCGGGGCCAGAAAAACTGTTTTTT. Residues: CSVSDPGPEKLFF.

In its sample, this clone was seen once. The CDR3: CASSLPLLAGGTDTQYF. CDR3 DNA: TGCGCCAGCAGCTTGCCCCTGCTAGCGGGGGGCACAGATACGCAGTATTTT. The J gene is TRBJ2-3, the V gene TRBV5-1, with 10 nucleotides matching TRBD2. The ends lost 1 base at V and 1 base at J; junction bases unmatched: 6. In germline, CDR1 is SGHRS, CDR2 YFSETQ. This CDR3 has 17 residues.

V gene TRBV5-1 combines with J gene TRBJ1-1; no reliable D call. Germline values: CDR1 SGHRS, CDR2 YFSETQ. V gave up 1 base and J gave up 0 bases, with 10 bases separating them. The CDR3 is made up of 15 amino acids. The CDR3 DNA sequence: TGCGCCAGCAGCTTGTCCACACAGTTGAACACTGAAGCTTTCTTT. Translation gives CASSLSTQLNTEAFF.

This sequence joins TRBV2 and TRBJ1-5, with D unresolved. This CDR3 is built from 12 residues. V lost 7 bases, J lost 3 bases, and 7 bases lay in between. Germline CDR1 and CDR2: SNHLY and FYNNEI. The CDR3 sequence is CASTYSNQPQHF. In DNA, the CDR3 is TGTGCCAGCACATACTCCAATCAGCCCCAGCATTTT.

V gene TRBV5-1 combines with J gene TRBJ2-1, with 9 positions matching TRBD2. V was pared by 4 bases and J by 12 bases, with 14 bases of the junction left unmatched. The length of the CDR3 is 15 residues. Per germline, CDR1 SGHRS and CDR2 YFSETQ. In nucleotides, the CDR3 is TGCGCCAGCAGCGAACCCGGGACTAGCTCCCGGGGGCAGTTCTTC. Its protein product is CASSEPGTSSRGQFF. The full variable domain, rest sourced from reference TRBV5-1 and TRBJ2-1, is KAGVTQTPRYLIKTRGQQVTLSCSPISGHRSVSWYQQTPGQGLQFLFEYFSETQRNKGNFPGRFSGRQFSNSRSEMNVSTLELGDSALYLCASSEPGTSSRGQFFGPGTRLTVL.

V gene TRBV3-1 (or the pseudogene TRBV3-2) combines with J gene TRBJ1-1, with D possibly matching TRBD1 (5 bases). Germline V gene data show CDR1 as LGHDT and CDR2 as YNNKEL (reference sequence). CDR3 length: 14 amino acids. The V end lost 3 bases, the J end lost 0 bases, and 8 bases lay between the germline ends. CDR3 nucleotide sequence: TGTGCCAGCAGCCAGGGGCAGGTGAACACTGAAGCTTTCTTT. It encodes CASSQGQVNTEAFF.

The gene calls are TRBV2 and TRBJ2-1, with 10 nucleotides matching TRBD2. CDR1 is SNHLY and CDR2 is FYNNEI in the germline V gene. There are 14 residues in the CDR3. J gave up 6 bases and V 7 bases, and 6 bases lay outside the gene matches. Here the CDR3 reads CASTRTSGINEQFF. CDR3 nucleotides: TGTGCCAGCACCAGGACTAGCGGCATCAATGAGCAGTTCTTC.

The chain uses TRBV5-1 and TRBJ2-5; TRBD1 agrees at 7 bases. V dropped 8 bases and J dropped 5; count of bases not matched to a gene: 6. The CDR3 spans 12 residues. Germline V gives CDR1 SGHRS, CDR2 YFSETQ. CDR3 in amino acids: CASARGSETQYF. DNA of the CDR3: TGCGCCAGTGCCAGGGGGTCCGAGACCCAGTACTTC.

The CDR3 sequence is CATSPGQGDQPQHF. CDR3 sequence (DNA): TGTGCCACCAGCCCGGGACAAGGGGACCAGCCCCAGCATTTT. The gene calls are TRBV24-1 and TRBJ1-5; possible D gene TRBD1, 6 bases. Germline lookup yields CDR1 KGHDR and CDR2 SFDVKD. Trimming removed 7 bases at V and 7 bases at J, with 16 bases between. The CDR3 extends over 14 amino acids.

The chain uses TRBV28 and TRBJ1-4, with D perhaps matching TRBD1 (5 bases). Trimming removed 8 bases from V and 4 bases from J, with 14 bases in between. The CDR3 extends over 14 amino acids. From germline, CDR1 is MDHEN and CDR2 SYDVKM. The CDR3 sequence: CASDGSGDNEKLFF. DNA of the CDR3: TGTGCCAGCGACGGATCGGGGGATAATGAAAAACTGTTTTTT.

The chain has TRBV5-1 and TRBJ2-5, with no clear D. The CDR3 has 13 amino acids. Germline CDR1 reads SGHRS; CDR2 reads YFSETQ. V lost 1 base, J lost 3 bases, and 7 bases lay in between. In DNA, the CDR3 is TGCGCCAGCAGCTTGCAAACCAAAGAGACCCAGTACTTC. Translated, it gives CASSLQTKETQYF. Looking up the rest from reference TRBV5-1 and TRBJ2-5 gives the full variable domain: KAGVTQTPRYLIKTRGQQVTLSCSPISGHRSVSWYQQTPGQGLQFLFEYFSETQRNKGNFPGRFSGRQFSNSRSEMNVSTLELGDSALYLCASSLQTKETQYFGPGTRLLVL.